Listed below are T cell receptor beta chains from one sample, sequenced in a study of T cell repertoires in ileal Crohn's disease. Measured with immunoSEQ multiplex PCR; TCRdb has only the in-frame clones, and not every one. The table shows 1,500 to 1,800 clones, with 80% to 90% occurring only once. Sequencing was carried out using ileal tissue. The receptors derive from an adult with Crohn's disease. The CDR3 runs from the conserved cysteine through the conserved F or W. A D gene is named only where the DNA matches it firmly. Some rows have no size entry. The others give once, few or many, or a class for an expanded clone.

-	TRBD2	TRBV5-4	TRBJ2-5	TGTGCCAGCAGCTTGGCTTCTAGCGGGGGGCGGGAGACCCAGTACTTC	CASSLASSGGRETQYF
-	-	TRBV5-4	TRBJ2-2	TGTGCCAGCAGCTTGCCGGGAAGGGGGAACACCGGGGAGCTGTTTTTT	CASSLPGRGNTGELFF
-	-	TRBV19	TRBJ2-2	TGTGCCAGTAGTATAGTGGGTCTCAGCACCGGGGAGCTGTTTTTT	CASSIVGLSTGELFF
-	TRBD1	TRBV11-2	TRBJ1-2	TGTGCCAGCAGCTTCCAGAGGGGGCCTAACTATGGCTACACCTTC	CASSFQRGPNYGYTF
-	-	TRBV2	TRBJ2-1	TGTGCCAGCCGGGCGGGGCGGGTAAATGAGCAGTTCTTC	CASRAGRVNEQFF
-	TRBD1	TRBV19	TRBJ1-1	TGTGCCAGTAGTCACACGGGACAGTTGAACACTGAAGCTTTCTTT	CASSHTGQLNTEAFF
-	-	TRBV7-3	TRBJ2-1	TGTGCCAGCAGCCAGGGGAGAGCGAATGAGCAGTTCTTC	CASSQGRANEQFF
-	-	TRBV7-9	TRBJ2-2	TGTGCCAGCAGCACGAGACAACCGGCTAGCACCGGGGAGCTGTTTTTT	CASSTRQPASTGELFF
-	-	TRBV5-6	TRBJ1-5	TGTGCCAGCAGCTTGAATGGCAGGGATCAGCCCCAGCATTTT	CASSLNGRDQPQHF
-	-	TRBV7-9	TRBJ1-3	TGTGCCAGCAGCTTGACCTCAGGAAACACCATATATTTT	CASSLTSGNTIYF
-	-	TRBV7-9	TRBJ1-1	TGTGCCAGCAGCTTGGACAGAGACACTGAAGCTTTCTTT	CASSLDRDTEAFF
-	-	TRBV5-4	TRBJ2-2	TGTGCGTCCACCCAGGTCGGTGGGGTCACCGGGGAGCTGTTTTTT	CASTQVGGVTGELFF
once	-	TRBV2	TRBJ2-1	TGTGCCAGCAGTGCAGACGGTAGCTCCTACAATGAGCAGTTCTTC	CASSADGSSYNEQFF
-	TRBD1	TRBV6-5	TRBJ1-4	TGTGCCAGCAGGGGAACAGGGGGCCGCGAAAAACTGTTTTTT	CASRGTGGREKLFF
-	-	TRBV9	TRBJ2-5	TGTGCCAGCAGCTTTTCCGCGATACAAGAGACCCAGTACTTC	CASSFSAIQETQYF
few	TRBD2	TRBV6-4	TRBJ2-2	TGTGCCAGCAGTGACTCTTGGGGGGGCACCGGGGAGCTGTTTTTT	CASSDSWGGTGELFF
-	-	TRBV11-2	TRBJ2-5	TGTGCCAGCAGCACCGGGCCCTATTCCGTCAAGACCCAGTACTTC	CASSTGPYSVKTQYF
-	TRBD1	TRBV6-6	TRBJ1-1	TGTGCCAGCAGAATTACAGGGGTGAACACTGAAGCTTTCTTT	CASRITGVNTEAFF
-	-	TRBV30	TRBJ1-2	TGTGCCTGGACAGAACAACCGAACTATGGCTACACCTTC	CAWTEQPNYGYTF
-	-	TRBV18	TRBJ2-7	TGTGCCAGCTCACCTCCAAGGGGATCCTCCTACGAGCAGTACTTC	CASSPPRGSSYEQYF